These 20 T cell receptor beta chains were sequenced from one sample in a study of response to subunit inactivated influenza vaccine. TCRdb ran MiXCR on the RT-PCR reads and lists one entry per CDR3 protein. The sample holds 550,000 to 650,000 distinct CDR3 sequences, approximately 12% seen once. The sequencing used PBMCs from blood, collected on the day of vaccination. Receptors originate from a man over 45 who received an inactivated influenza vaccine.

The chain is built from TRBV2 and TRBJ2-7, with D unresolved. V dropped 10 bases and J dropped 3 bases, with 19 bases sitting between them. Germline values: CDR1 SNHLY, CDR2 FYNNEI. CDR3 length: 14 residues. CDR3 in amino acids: CATRPVAQDYEQYF. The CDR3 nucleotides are TGTGCCACCAGACCGGTGGCCCAGGACTACGAGCAGTACTTC.

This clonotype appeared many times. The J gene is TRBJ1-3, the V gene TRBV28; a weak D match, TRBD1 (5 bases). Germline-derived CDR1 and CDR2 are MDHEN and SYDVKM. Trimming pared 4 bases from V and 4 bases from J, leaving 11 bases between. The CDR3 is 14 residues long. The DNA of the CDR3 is TGTGCCAGCAGTTCCCCAGGGCAAGGAAACACCATATATTTT. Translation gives CASSSPGQGNTIYF. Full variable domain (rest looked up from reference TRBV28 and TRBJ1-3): DVKVTQSSRYLVKRTGEKVFLECVQDMDHENMFWYRQDPGLGLRLIYFSYDVKMKEKGDIPEGYSVSREKKERFSLILESASTNQTSMYLCASSSPGQGNTIYFGEGSWLTVV.

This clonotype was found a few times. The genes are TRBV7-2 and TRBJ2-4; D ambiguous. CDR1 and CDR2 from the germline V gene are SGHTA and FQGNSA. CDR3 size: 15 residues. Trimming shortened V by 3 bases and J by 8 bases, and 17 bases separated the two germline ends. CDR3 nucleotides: TGTGCCAGCAGCTTTTTGTGGACGGCTTCGGACATTCAGTACTTC. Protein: CASSFLWTASDIQYF.

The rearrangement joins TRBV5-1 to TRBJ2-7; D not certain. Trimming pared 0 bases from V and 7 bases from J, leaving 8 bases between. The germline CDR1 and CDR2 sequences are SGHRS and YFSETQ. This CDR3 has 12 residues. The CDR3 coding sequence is TGCGCCAGCAGCTTGGCTTGGCGAGAGCAGTACTTC. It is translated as CASSLAWREQYF.

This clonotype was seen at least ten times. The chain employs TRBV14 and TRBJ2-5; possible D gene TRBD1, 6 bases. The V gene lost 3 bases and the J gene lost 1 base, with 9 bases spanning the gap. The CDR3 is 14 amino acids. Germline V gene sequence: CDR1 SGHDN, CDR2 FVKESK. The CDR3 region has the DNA TGTGCCAGCAGCCAGCAGGGGTTCCAAGAGACCCAGTACTTC. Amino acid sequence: CASSQQGFQETQYF.

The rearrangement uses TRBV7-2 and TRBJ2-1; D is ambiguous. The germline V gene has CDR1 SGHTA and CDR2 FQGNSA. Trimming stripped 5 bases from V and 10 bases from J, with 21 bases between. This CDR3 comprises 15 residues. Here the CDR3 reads CASSLTGPFVREQFF. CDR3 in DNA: TGTGCCAGCAGCCTAACCGGGCCCTTCGTGAGGGAGCAGTTCTTC.

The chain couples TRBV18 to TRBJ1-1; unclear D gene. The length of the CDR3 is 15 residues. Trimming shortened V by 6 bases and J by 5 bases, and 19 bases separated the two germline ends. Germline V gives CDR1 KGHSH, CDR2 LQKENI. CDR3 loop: CASSYEGGSRTEAFF. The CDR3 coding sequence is TGTGCCAGCTCTTACGAGGGAGGATCGAGGACTGAAGCTTTCTTT.

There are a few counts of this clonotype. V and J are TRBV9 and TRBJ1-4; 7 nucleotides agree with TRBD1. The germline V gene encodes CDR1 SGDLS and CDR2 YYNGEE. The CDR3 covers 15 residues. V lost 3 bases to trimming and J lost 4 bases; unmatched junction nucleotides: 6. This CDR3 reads CASSGSGTDNEKLFF. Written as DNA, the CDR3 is TGTGCCAGCAGCGGTTCCGGGACAGATAATGAAAAACTGTTTTTT. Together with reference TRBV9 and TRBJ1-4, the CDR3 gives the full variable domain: DSGVTQTPKHLITATGQRVTLRCSPRSGDLSVYWYQQSLDQGLQFLIQYYNGEERAKGNILERFSAQQFPDLHSELNLSSLELGDSALYFCASSGSGTDNEKLFFGSGTQLSVL.

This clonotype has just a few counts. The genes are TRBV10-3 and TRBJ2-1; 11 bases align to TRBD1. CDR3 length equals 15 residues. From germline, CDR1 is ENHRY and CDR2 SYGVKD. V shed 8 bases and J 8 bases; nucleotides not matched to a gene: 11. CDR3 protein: CAIATGQGARDEQFF. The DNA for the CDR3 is TGTGCCATCGCCACCGGACAGGGGGCGAGGGATGAGCAGTTCTTC.

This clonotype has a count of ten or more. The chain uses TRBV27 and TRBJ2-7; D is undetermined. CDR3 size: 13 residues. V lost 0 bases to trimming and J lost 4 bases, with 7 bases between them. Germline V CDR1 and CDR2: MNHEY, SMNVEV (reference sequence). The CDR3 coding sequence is TGTGCCAGCAGTTTATCTCACGGATACGAGCAGTACTTC. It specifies CASSLSHGYEQYF.

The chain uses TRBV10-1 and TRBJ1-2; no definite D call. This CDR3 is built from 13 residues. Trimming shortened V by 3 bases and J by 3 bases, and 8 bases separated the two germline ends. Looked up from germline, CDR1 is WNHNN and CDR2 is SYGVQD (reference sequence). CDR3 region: CASSERVDYGYTF. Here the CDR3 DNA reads TGCGCCAGCAGTGAACGGGTCGACTATGGCTACACCTTC.

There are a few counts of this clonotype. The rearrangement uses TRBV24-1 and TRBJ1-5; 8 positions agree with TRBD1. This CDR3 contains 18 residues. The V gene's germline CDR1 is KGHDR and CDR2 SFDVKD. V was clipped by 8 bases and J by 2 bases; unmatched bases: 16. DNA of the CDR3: TGTGCCACCAACGGGAAGGGAAGGACAGGGTCGGGCAATCAGCCCCAGCATTTT. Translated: CATNGKGRTGSGNQPQHF.

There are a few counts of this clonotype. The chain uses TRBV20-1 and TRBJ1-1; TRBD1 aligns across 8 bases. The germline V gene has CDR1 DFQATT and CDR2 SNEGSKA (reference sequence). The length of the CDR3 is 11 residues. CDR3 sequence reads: CRPTGGTEAFF. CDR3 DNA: TGCCGCCCCACAGGGGGCACTGAAGCTTTCTTT.

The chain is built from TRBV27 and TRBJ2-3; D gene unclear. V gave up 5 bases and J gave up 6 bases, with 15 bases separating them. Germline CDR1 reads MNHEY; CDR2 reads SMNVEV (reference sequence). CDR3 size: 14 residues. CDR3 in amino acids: CASSLRSGMDTQYF. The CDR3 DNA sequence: TGTGCCAGCAGTCTCCGATCCGGAATGGATACGCAGTATTTT.

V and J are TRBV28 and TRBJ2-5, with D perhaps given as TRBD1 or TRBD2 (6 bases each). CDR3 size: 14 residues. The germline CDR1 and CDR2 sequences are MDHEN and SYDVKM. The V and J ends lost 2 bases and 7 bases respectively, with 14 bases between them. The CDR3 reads CASSLTRGELTQYF. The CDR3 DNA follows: TGTGCCAGCAGTTTAACTAGGGGGGAGTTGACCCAGTACTTC.

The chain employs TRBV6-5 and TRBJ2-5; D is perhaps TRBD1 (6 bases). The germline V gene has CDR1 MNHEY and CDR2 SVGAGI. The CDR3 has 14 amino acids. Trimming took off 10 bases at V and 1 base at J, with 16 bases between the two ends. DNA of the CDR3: TGTGCCACCGAGTTACGAGGGGGCCAAGAGACCCAGTACTTC. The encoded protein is CATELRGGQETQYF.

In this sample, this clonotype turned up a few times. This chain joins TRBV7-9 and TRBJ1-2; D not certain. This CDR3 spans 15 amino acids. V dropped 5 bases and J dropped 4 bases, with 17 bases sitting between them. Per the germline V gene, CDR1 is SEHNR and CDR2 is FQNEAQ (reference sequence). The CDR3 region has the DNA TGTGCCAGCAGCCAAAACTCACCCGGAGGCTATGGCTACACCTTC. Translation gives CASSQNSPGGYGYTF.

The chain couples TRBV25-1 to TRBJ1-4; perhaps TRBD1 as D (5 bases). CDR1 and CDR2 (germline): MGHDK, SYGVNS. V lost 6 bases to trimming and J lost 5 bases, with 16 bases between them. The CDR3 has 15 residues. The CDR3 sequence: CASSPGHLQNEKLFF. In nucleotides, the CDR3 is TGTGCCAGCAGCCCAGGACACTTGCAAAATGAAAAACTGTTTTTT.

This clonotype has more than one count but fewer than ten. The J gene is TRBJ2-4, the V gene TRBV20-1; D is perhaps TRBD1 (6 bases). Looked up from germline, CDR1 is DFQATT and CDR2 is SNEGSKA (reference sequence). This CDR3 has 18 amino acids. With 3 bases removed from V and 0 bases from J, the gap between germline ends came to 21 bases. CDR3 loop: CSASAYGTPSIAKNIQYF. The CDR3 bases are TGCAGTGCTAGCGCCTACGGGACACCCTCTATAGCCAAAAACATTCAGTACTTC.

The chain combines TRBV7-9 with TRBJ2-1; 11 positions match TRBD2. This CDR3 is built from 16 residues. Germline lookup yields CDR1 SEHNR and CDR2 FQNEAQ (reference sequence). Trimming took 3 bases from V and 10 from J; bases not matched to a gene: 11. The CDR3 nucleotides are TGTGCCAGCAGCTTTTTACAACTAGCGGGAGTTCAGGAGCAGTTCTTC. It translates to CASSFLQLAGVQEQFF.